This TCR beta chain was observed in a study of human T cells and chemical hapten exposure (dated by TCRdb to the early 2020s). For the wider study: For sensitization, 2% DPC in acetone was applied to a 2 cm by 2 cm area of upper inner arm skin. Throughout the roughly 23-week study period, patients were also given weekly therapeutic DPC doses on the scalp. Patch testing was done on the upper back using Finn chambers containing 0.01% DPC, and results were scored after 6 days according to International Contact Dermatitis Research Group standards. Most of the patients in the cohort were female, and the cohort covered alopecia areata with under or over 50% scalp involvement, alopecia totalis and alopecia universalis. Libraries were combined into a pool for sequencing, and differences in TCR yield between samples came mainly from small differences in library volumes within the pool. Peripheral blood TCR repertoire changes were tracked in vivo in alopecia patients during primary and secondary sensitization to the hapten diphenylcyclopropenone (DPC). Blood was sampled from patients pre-sensitization (week 0) and at 2, 6 and about 24 weeks after DPC sensitization. Roughly 30 alopecia patients provided blood for TCR sequencing at one to four time points (pre-sensitization, 2, 6 and 24 weeks). The paper's findings and limits, for the study overall: Repeated subsampling changed both the strength of the expansion versus patch-test correlation and the threshold at which that correlation became significant. A positive correlation was found between the number of PT1 expanded TCRs and patch test score, with significance reached at thresholds 8, 16 and 32 but not 4. No change with DPC sensitization was found in the number of TCRs above 1 in 1000 frequency, and no evidence of global repertoire structure alterations was found. Alopecia, a presumed autoimmune disease, was present in all patients, so the immune response of the patients might differ from that of healthy individuals. Compared with pre-sensitization or healthy control sets, expanded TCRs formed significantly more large CDR3 similarity clusters, which is consistent with antigen-driven responses.

As concerns this clonotype: Its antigen is not yet known. The record has no base qualities; no much larger clone is one base away.

Trimming removed 3 bases from V and 2 bases from J, leaving 12 bases between the germline ends. CDR1 and CDR2 are read off the germline V gene (reference sequence) as DFQATT and SNEGSKA. Taken from cysteine to phenylalanine, the CDR3 has 14 residues. Solely the CDR3 DNA is kept, with 42 bases framed from the first base. Preparation of the library involved RACE. TCRdb records NextSeq 500 as the sequencer. During library preparation, unique molecular identifiers were attached to individual cDNA molecules so that TCRs could be counted in a quantitative, reproducible way. Both TCR alpha and TCR beta chains were sequenced from each blood RNA sample. The original methods were these. Samples had a median of roughly 100,000 TCRs, with a range from roughly 23,224 to 700,000. V, J and CDR3 annotation of the TCR reads was performed with the Decombinator software suite. To make PS versus PT1 abundance plots, every sample was subsampled to the same number of TCRs (28,000). TCRs were defined as expanded if absent before sensitization and observed at least eight times at the 2-week time point. TCRdb reanalyzed the raw reads on its own, using fastp at Q25 for trimming and MiXCR for clone calling, and kept in-frame beta chains. Each entry is one CDR3 protein sequence, shown with its most common DNA and genes. TCRdb's processing, not the authors' own work, is the source of the V and J calls. A total of some 88,000 distinct CDR3 sequences appear in this sample, approximately 11% of them only once. About 2% of the sample is taken by the ten largest.

The label giving this sample's time point can be read as: patch test 2, 6 weeks after DPC sensitization. In light of the paper, this sample's treatment or condition label describes: therapeutic diphenylcyclopropenone sensitization with weekly scalp DPC. Blood at each patch-test visit was drawn before the patch test was applied. Patients were eligible if aged 18 to 70, diagnosed with alopecia and judged suitable for DPC therapy, and pregnant patients were excluded. Total RNA was extracted from unfractionated whole blood that had been collected in Tempus Blood RNA tubes. Sample: whole blood, taken in connection with sensitization to the hapten diphenylcyclopropenone (DPC). The rearrangement combines TRBV20-1 with TRBJ2-3; the D gene is perhaps TRBD2, on 6 matching bases. This clonotype was obtained from a man in his forties with alopecia areata. Some clones in this sample may be carry-over from other donors' samples. The nucleotides read TGCAGTGCTAGTTTTCGGGAGTACACAGATACGCAGTATTTT. Protein translation: CSASFREYTDTQYF.